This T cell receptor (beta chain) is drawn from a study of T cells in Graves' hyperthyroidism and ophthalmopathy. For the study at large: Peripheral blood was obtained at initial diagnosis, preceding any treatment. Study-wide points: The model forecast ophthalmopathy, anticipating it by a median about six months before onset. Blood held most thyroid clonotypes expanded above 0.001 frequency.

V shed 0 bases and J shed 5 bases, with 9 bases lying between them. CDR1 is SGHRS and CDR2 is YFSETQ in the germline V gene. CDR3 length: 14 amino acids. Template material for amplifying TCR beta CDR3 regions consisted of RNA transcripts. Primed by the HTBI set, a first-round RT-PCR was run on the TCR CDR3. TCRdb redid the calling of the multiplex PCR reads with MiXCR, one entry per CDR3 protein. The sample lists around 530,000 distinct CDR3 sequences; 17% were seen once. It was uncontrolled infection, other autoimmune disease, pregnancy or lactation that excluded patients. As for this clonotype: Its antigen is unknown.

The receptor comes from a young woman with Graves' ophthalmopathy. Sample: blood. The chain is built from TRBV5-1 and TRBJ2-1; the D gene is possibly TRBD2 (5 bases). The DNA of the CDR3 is TGCGCCAGCAGCTTGGACGGGAAGAACAATGAGCAGTTCTTC. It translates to CASSLDGKNNEQFF.